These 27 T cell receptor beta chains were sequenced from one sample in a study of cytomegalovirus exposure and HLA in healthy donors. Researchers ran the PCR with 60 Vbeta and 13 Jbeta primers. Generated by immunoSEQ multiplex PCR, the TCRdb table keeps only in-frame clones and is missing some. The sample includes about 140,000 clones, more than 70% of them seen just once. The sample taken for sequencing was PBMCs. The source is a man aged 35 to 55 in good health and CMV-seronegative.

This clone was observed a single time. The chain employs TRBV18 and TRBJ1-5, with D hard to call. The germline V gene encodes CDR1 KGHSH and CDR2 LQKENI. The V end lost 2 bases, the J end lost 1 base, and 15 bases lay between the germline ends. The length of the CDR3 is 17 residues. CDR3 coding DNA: TGTGCCAGCTCACCAAACCCCTTAACAGCAAGCAATCAGCCCCAGCATTTT. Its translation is CASSPNPLTASNQPQHF.

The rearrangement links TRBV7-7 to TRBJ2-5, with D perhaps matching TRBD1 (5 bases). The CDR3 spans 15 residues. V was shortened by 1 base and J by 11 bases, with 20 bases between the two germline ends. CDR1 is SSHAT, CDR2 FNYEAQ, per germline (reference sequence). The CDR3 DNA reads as TGTGCCAGCAGCTTAGGTCCAGGGTCTCTAAATGGGCAGTACTTC. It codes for CASSLGPGSLNGQYF.

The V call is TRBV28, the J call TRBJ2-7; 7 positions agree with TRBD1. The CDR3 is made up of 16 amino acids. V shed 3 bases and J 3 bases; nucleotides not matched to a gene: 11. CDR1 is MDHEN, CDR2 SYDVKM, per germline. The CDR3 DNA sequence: TGTGCCAGCAGTTTTCATCGGTCGACAGGGTACTACGAGCAGTACTTC. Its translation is CASSFHRSTGYYEQYF. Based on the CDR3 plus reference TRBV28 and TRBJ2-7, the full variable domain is DVKVTQSSRYLVKRTGEKVFLECVQDMDHENMFWYRQDPGLGLRLIYFSYDVKMKEKGDIPEGYSVSREKKERFSLILESASTNQTSMYLCASSFHRSTGYYEQYFGPGTRLTVT.

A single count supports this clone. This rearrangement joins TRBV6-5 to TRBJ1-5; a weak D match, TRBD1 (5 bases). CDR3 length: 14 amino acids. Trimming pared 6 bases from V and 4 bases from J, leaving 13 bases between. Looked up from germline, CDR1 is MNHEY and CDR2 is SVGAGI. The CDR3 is CASSQGLVNQPQHF. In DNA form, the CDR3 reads TGTGCCAGCAGCCAGGGCCTCGTAAATCAGCCCCAGCATTTT.

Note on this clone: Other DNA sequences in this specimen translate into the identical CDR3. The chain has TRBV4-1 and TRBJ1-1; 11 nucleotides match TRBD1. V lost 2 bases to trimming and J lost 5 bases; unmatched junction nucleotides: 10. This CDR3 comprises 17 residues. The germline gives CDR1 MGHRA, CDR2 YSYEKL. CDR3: CASSQPPDRGLFTEAFF. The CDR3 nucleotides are TGCGCCAGCAGCCAACCACCGGACAGGGGGCTTTTTACTGAAGCTTTCTTT.

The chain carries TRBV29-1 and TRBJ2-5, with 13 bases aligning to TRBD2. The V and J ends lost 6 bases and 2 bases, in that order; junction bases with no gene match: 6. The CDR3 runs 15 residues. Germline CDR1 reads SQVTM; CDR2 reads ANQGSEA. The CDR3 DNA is TGCAGCGTCCGGACTAGCGGGGGAAGACAAGAGACCCAGTACTTC. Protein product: CSVRTSGGRQETQYF.

The CDR3: CASTEGWAGRNNQPQHF. As DNA, the CDR3 is TGTGCCAGCACCGAGGGTTGGGCGGGACGGAACAATCAGCCCCAGCATTTT. The rearrangement joins TRBV7-8 to TRBJ1-5; D perhaps matches TRBD1 (5 bases). The CDR3 contains 17 residues. CDR1 SGHVS and CDR2 FQNEAQ come from the germline V gene. V lost 7 bases to trimming and J lost 3 bases, with 22 bases between them.

The CDR3 nucleotides are TGTGCCAGCAGCGTACTTGGACAGCCTTCCTACGAGCAGTACTTC. Its protein is CASSVLGQPSYEQYF. The chain recombines TRBV5-4 with TRBJ2-5; D is perhaps TRBD1 (6 bases). The DNA end is more similar to TRBJ2-7, so the J call may be wrong. The CDR3 loop spans 15 amino acids. Germline loops: CDR1 SGHNT, CDR2 YYREEE (reference sequence).

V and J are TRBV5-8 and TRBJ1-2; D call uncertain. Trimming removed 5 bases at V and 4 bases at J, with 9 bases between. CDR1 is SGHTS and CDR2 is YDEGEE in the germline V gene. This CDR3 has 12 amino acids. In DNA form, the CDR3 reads TGTGCCAGCAGTCGTCTAAGCTATGGCTACACCTTC. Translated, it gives CASSRLSYGYTF.

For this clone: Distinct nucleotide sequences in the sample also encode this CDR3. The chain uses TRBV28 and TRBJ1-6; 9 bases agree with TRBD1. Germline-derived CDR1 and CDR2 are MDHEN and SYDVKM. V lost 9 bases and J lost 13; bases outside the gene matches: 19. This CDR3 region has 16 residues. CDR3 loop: CASCATRRQGVAPLHF. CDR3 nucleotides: TGTGCCAGTTGTGCTACCAGGCGACAGGGGGTAGCCCCCCTCCACTTT.

CDR3 protein: CASSDLAGGPETQYF. The CDR3 nucleotides read TGTGCCAGCAGTGACCTAGCGGGGGGGCCTGAGACCCAGTACTTC. The rearrangement links TRBV6-1 to TRBJ2-5, with TRBD2 matching 12 bases. The CDR3 is made up of 15 amino acids. Germline V gives CDR1 MNHNS, CDR2 SASEGT. J was trimmed by 5 bases and V by 3 bases; bases with no gene match: 4.

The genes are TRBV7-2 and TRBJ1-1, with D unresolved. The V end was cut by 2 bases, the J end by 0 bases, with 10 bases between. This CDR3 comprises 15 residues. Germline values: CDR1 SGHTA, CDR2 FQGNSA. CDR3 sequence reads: CASSLTNSMNTEAFF. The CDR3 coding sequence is TGTGCCAGCAGCTTAACTAATTCCATGAACACTGAAGCTTTCTTT.

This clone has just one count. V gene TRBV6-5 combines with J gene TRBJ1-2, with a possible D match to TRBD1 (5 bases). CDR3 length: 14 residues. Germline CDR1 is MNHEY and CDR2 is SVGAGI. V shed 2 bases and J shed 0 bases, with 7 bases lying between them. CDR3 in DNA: TGTGCCAGCAGTTACGACAGCTCTAACTATGGCTACACCTTC. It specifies CASSYDSSNYGYTF.

For the CDR3, the DNA is TGTGCCAGCGCCTATGGGACAGGCGGGGATACGCAGTATTTT. It translates to CASAYGTGGDTQYF. V and J are TRBV27 and TRBJ2-3, with 8 bases identical to TRBD1. The trim removed 8 bases at V and 6 bases at J, leaving 10 bases unmatched. The CDR3 sequence is 14 residues long. The germline CDR1 and CDR2 sequences are MNHEY and SMNVEV (reference sequence).

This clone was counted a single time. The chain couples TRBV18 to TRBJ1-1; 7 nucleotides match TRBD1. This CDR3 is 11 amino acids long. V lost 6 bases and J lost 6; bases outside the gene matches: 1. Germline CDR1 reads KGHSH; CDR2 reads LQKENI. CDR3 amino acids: CASSQGAEAFF. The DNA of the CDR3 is TGTGCCAGCTCTCAGGGGGCTGAAGCTTTCTTT.

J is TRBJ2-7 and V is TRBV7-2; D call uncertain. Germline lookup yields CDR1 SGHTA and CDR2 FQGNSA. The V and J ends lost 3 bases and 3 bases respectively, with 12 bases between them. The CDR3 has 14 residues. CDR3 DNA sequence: TGTGCCAGCAGCTTGGGCTTAATGGGCTACGAGCAGTACTTC. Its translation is CASSLGLMGYEQYF. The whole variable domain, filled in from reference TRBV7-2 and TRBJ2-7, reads GAGVSQSPSNKVTEKGKDVELRCDPISGHTALYWYRQSLGQGLEFLIYFQGNSAPDKSGLPSDRFSAERTGGSVSTLTIQRTQQEDSAVYLCASSLGLMGYEQYFGPGTRLTVT.

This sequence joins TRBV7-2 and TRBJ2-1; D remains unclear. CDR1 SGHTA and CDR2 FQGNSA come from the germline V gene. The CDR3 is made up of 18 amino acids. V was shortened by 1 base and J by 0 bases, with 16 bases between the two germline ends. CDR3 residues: CASSLVYGPQSSYNEQFF. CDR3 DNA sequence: TGTGCCAGCAGCTTAGTTTATGGGCCTCAGAGCTCCTACAATGAGCAGTTCTTC.

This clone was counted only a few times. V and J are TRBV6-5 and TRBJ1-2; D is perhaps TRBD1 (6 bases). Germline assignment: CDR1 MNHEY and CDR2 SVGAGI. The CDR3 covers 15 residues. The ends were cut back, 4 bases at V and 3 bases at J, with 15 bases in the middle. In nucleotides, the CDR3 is TGTGCCAGCAGTTTCCTGACAGGCGTAGACTATGGCTACACCTTC. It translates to CASSFLTGVDYGYTF.

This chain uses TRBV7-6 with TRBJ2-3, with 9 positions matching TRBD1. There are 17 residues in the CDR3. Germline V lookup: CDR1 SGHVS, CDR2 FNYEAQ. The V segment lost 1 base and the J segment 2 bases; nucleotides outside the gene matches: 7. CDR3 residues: CASSLGWGDRDTDTQYF. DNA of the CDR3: TGTGCCAGCAGCTTAGGATGGGGGGACAGGGACACAGATACGCAGTATTTT.

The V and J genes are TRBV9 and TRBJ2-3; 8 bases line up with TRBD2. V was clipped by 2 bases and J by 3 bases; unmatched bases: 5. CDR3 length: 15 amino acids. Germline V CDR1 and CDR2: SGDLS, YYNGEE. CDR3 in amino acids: CASSVGGGITDTQYF. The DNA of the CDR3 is TGTGCCAGCAGCGTTGGCGGGGGGATAACAGATACGCAGTATTTT.

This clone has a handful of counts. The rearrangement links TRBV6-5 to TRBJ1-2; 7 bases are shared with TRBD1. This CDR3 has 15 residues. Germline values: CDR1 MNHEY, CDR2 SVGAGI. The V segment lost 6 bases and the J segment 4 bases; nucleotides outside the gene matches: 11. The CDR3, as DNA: TGTGCCAGCAGCTCTTGGACAGGAGGCCCCTATGGCTACACCTTC. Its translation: CASSSWTGGPYGYTF.

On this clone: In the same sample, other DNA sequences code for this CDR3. The CDR3 loop is CASTSTGVAYEQYF. CDR3 bases: TGTGCCAGCACTTCGACAGGGGTTGCGTACGAGCAGTACTTC. The rearrangement joins TRBV6-1 to TRBJ2-7; 8 positions agree with TRBD1. The CDR3 extends over 14 amino acids. Germline trimming cut 7 bases from V and 4 bases from J; bases unmatched to any gene: 9. Germline CDR1 reads MNHNS; CDR2 reads SASEGT.

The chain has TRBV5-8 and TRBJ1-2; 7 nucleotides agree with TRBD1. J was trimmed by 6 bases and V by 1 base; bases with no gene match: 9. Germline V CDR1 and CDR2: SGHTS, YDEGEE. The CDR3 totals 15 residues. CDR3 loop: CASSLFVSRGNGYTF. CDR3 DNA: TGTGCCAGCAGCTTGTTCGTCAGCAGGGGGAATGGCTACACCTTC.

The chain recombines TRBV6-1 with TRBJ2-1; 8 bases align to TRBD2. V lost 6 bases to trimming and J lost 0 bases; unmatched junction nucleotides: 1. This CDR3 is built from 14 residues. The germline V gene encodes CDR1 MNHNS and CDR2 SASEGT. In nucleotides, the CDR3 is TGTGCCAGCAGGCGGGGGGCCTCCTACAATGAGCAGTTCTTC. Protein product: CASRRGASYNEQFF.

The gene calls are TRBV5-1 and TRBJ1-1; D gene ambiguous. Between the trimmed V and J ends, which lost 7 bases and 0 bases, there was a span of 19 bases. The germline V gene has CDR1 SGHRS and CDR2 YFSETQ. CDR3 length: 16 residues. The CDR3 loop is CASPLRGRPVNTEAFF. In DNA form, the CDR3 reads TGCGCCAGCCCCCTGAGAGGCAGACCAGTGAACACTGAAGCTTTCTTT.

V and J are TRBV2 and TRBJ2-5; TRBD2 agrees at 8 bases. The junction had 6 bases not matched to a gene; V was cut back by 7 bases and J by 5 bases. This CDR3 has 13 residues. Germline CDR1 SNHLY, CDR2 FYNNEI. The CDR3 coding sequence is TGTGCCAGCACGACGGGACTAGAGGAGACCCAGTACTTC. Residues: CASTTGLEETQYF.

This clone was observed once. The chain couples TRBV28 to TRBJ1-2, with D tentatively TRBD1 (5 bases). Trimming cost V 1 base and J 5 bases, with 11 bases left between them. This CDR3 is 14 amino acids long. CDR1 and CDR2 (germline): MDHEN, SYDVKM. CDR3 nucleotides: TGTGCCAGCAGTTTATCCCGGGGGAATTATGGCTACACCTTC. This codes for CASSLSRGNYGYTF.